The 27 T cell receptor beta chains reported below all come from one sample, sequenced in a study of shared clonotypes between healthy human individuals. Method: immunoSEQ multiplex PCR; TCRdb's copy keeps in-frame clones and lacks some. Among millions of clones listed, about 95% were seen once. CD45RO-negative, CCR7-selected cells formed the naive CD8 fraction, which excluded terminally differentiated effector memory CD45RA+ cells. The sequenced sample consisted of naive CD8+ T cells sorted from blood. The receptors here all came from a man aged 18 to 30 in good health.

V gene TRBV15 combines with J gene TRBJ1-6, with D maybe TRBD1 (5 bases). The CDR3 is 12 amino acids. Germline V CDR1 and CDR2: LNHNV, YYDKDF (reference sequence). Trimming took 0 bases from V and 14 from J, leaving 8 bases between them. The CDR3 loop is CATSRERGTLHF. DNA of the CDR3: TGTGCCACCAGCAGAGAGAGGGGCACCCTCCACTTT.

The V gene is TRBV11-2, the J gene TRBJ2-7; 11 nucleotides line up with TRBD2. V dropped 3 bases and J dropped 3; count of bases not matched to a gene: 1. The CDR3 loop spans 14 amino acids. CDR1 is SGHAT, CDR2 FQNNGV, per germline. This CDR3 reads CASSFLAGGYEQYF. Here the CDR3 DNA reads TGTGCCAGCAGCTTTCTAGCGGGGGGCTACGAGCAGTACTTC.

V and J are TRBV6-5 and TRBJ2-7; no definite D call. This CDR3 comprises 13 residues. Germline lookup yields CDR1 MNHEY and CDR2 SVGAGI. V lost 6 bases, J lost 3 bases, and 12 bases lay in between. In DNA form, the CDR3 reads TGTGCCAGCAGGGGGAACCTACTCTACGAGCAGTACTTC. Its translation is CASRGNLLYEQYF.

V is TRBV6-5 and J is TRBJ2-5; 7 bases line up with TRBD1. CDR1 MNHEY and CDR2 SVGAGI come from the germline V gene. The CDR3 has 15 amino acids. Trimming removed 5 bases from V and 2 bases from J; junction bases left unmatched: 8. CDR3 region: CASSPGGRGQETQYF. DNA of the CDR3: TGTGCCAGCAGTCCAGGGGGAAGGGGGCAAGAGACCCAGTACTTC.

As concerns this clone: Other DNA sequences in the sample encode the same CDR3. V usage is TRBV7-9 and J usage is TRBJ2-1; D is undetermined. V lost 4 bases and J lost 4, with 8 bases in between. The CDR3 has 13 amino acids. The germline gives CDR1 SEHNR, CDR2 FQNEAQ (reference sequence). This chain's CDR3 is CASSSDPYNEQFF. The CDR3 bases are TGTGCCAGCAGCTCTGATCCATACAATGAGCAGTTCTTC.

This rearrangement joins TRBV5-6 to TRBJ1-6; D is ambiguous. Looked up from germline, CDR1 is SGHDT and CDR2 is YYEEEE. The length of the CDR3 is 11 residues. V was trimmed by 4 bases and J by 8 bases, leaving 4 bases between them. DNA of the CDR3: TGTGCCAGCAGCGGGGATTCACCCCTCCACTTT. Protein sequence: CASSGDSPLHF.

The chain links TRBV4-1 to TRBJ2-7, with 8 bases identical to TRBD1. This CDR3 is 15 amino acids long. Trimming cost V 1 base and J 4 bases; bases outside gene matches: 6. Germline CDR1 is MGHRA and CDR2 is YSYEKL. The CDR3 bases are TGCGCCAGCAGCCAAGCTACAGGGGGAGTATACGAGCAGTACTTC. It specifies CASSQATGGVYEQYF.

This clone occurred once. The chain has TRBV5-1 and TRBJ1-1; weak D call: TRBD1 (5 bases). Trimming left V 4 bases short and J 3 bases short, with 13 bases between. Germline V gene data show CDR1 as SGHRS and CDR2 as YFSETQ. This CDR3 region has 14 residues. The CDR3 sequence is CASSPGGTYTEAFF. DNA for the CDR3: TGCGCCAGCAGCCCGGGGGGAACTTACACTGAAGCTTTCTTT. Looking up the rest from reference TRBV5-1 and TRBJ1-1 gives the full variable domain: KAGVTQTPRYLIKTRGQQVTLSCSPISGHRSVSWYQQTPGQGLQFLFEYFSETQRNKGNFPGRFSGRQFSNSRSEMNVSTLELGDSALYLCASSPGGTYTEAFFGQGTRLTVV.

The CDR3 DNA sequence: TGTGCCAGCAGCTTCCTTGGACAGGGGGCCGAAGACGCAACTAATGAAAAACTGTTTTTT. Its translation: CASSFLGQGAEDATNEKLFF. The chain couples TRBV7-8 to TRBJ1-4, with 11 positions matching TRBD1. The CDR3 extends over 20 amino acids. Germline V gives CDR1 SGHVS, CDR2 FQNEAQ. With 3 bases clipped from V and 0 bases from J, the junction kept 12 bases outside the gene matches.

The chain couples TRBV7-9 to TRBJ1-1; TRBD1 might be the D (6 bases). There are 13 residues in the CDR3. Germline V gene lookup returns CDR1 SEHNR and CDR2 FQNEAQ (reference sequence). Trimming cost V 5 bases and J 7 bases, with 14 bases left between them. The CDR3 DNA is TGTGCCAGCAGCGCCTGGGGACAAGTTGAAGCTTTCTTT. This translates into CASSAWGQVEAFF.

V and J are TRBV9 and TRBJ2-2; no definite D call. Per germline, CDR1 SGDLS and CDR2 YYNGEE. V dropped 4 bases and J dropped 6 bases, with 10 bases sitting between them. CDR3 size: 13 residues. CDR3 amino acids: CASSTHGSGELFF. CDR3 bases: TGTGCCAGCAGCACCCACGGATCCGGGGAGCTGTTTTTT.

This chain links TRBV5-4 with TRBJ2-7; D not resolved. The V gene's germline CDR1 is SGHNT and CDR2 YYREEE (reference sequence). CDR3 length: 14 amino acids. V was trimmed by 0 bases and J by 0 bases, leaving 7 bases between them. CDR3 protein: CASSLAQSSYEQYF. The CDR3 DNA reads TGTGCCAGCAGCTTGGCTCAATCCTCCTACGAGCAGTACTTC.

The V and J genes are TRBV27 and TRBJ2-5; 9 nucleotides agree with TRBD1. Germline assignment: CDR1 MNHEY and CDR2 SMNVEV (reference sequence). This CDR3 spans 13 amino acids. Germline trimming cut 5 bases from V and 9 bases from J; bases unmatched to any gene: 7. Written as DNA, the CDR3 is TGTGCCAGCAGTGTCACAGGGGGCTCGGCCCAGTACTTC. Its protein is CASSVTGGSAQYF.

Notes on this clone: At the DNA level, this CDR3 is encoded by other sequences in the same sample as well. V is TRBV7-9 and J is TRBJ2-2; D uncertain. V was trimmed by 4 bases and J by 0 bases, leaving 3 bases between them. Germline V gives CDR1 SEHNR, CDR2 FQNEAQ (reference sequence). The CDR3 loop spans 13 amino acids. CDR3: CASSSSNTGELFF. The DNA for the CDR3 is TGTGCCAGCAGCTCCTCGAACACCGGGGAGCTGTTTTTT.

Turning to this clone: Other DNA sequences in this sample translate to the same CDR3. The J gene is TRBJ2-7, the V gene TRBV7-9; 8 bases align to TRBD1. V shed 1 base, J shed 5 bases, and the junction held 4 bases outside the gene matches. This CDR3 region has 14 residues. The germline gives CDR1 SEHNR, CDR2 FQNEAQ (reference sequence). The CDR3 sequence is CASSLGTGSDEQYF. The CDR3 nucleotides read TGTGCCAGCAGCTTAGGGACAGGGAGTGACGAGCAGTACTTC.

This chain joins TRBV5-6 and TRBJ2-7; possible D gene TRBD2, 5 bases. With 3 bases removed from V and 2 bases from J, the gap between germline ends came to 9 bases. This CDR3 spans 13 amino acids. Germline V lookup: CDR1 SGHDT, CDR2 YYEEEE. The CDR3 region has the DNA TGTGCCAGCAGCTGGAGTAGCGCCTACGAGCAGTACTTC. It is translated as CASSWSSAYEQYF.

The chain employs TRBV9 and TRBJ2-7, with D perhaps assigned TRBD1 or TRBD2 (5 bases each). V was clipped by 3 bases and J by 0 bases, with 10 bases between them. This CDR3 spans 14 amino acids. Germline assignment: CDR1 SGDLS and CDR2 YYNGEE. The CDR3 spells CASSELGTSYEQYF. The CDR3 nucleotides are TGTGCCAGCAGCGAGCTAGGGACCTCCTACGAGCAGTACTTC.

The chain combines TRBV13 with TRBJ1-1; D is unclear. The CDR3 contains 15 residues. V was cut by 0 bases and J by 0 bases, with 8 bases left in between. In germline, CDR1 is PRHDT, CDR2 FYEKMQ (reference sequence). The DNA for the CDR3 is TGTGCCAGCAGCTTAGGTGGTTTCATGAACACTGAAGCTTTCTTT. It specifies CASSLGGFMNTEAFF.

The chain joins TRBV30 to TRBJ2-7; D is uncertain. Germline-derived CDR1 and CDR2 are GTSNPN and SVGIG (reference sequence). CDR3 size: 13 residues. The germline V and J ends were trimmed by 0 bases and 0 bases, with 6 bases remaining between them. The CDR3, as DNA: TGTGCCTGGAGTGTACAGAGCTCCTACGAGCAGTACTTC. Translation gives CAWSVQSSYEQYF. The whole variable domain, remainder taken from reference TRBV30 and TRBJ2-7, is SQTIHQWPATLVQPVGSPLSLECTVEGTSNPNLYWYRQAAGRGLQLLFYSVGIGQISSEVPQNLSASRPQDRQFILSSKKLLLSDSGFYLCAWSVQSSYEQYFGPGTRLTVT.

The chain recombines TRBV7-9 with TRBJ1-1; weak D call: TRBD1 (6 bases). With 5 bases removed from V and 5 bases from J, the gap between germline ends came to 18 bases. Germline V gene data show CDR1 as SEHNR and CDR2 as FQNEAQ (reference sequence). The CDR3 loop spans 15 amino acids. CDR3 in amino acids: CASSDIIGQQTEAFF. The DNA for the CDR3 is TGTGCCAGCAGCGATATTATTGGACAGCAAACTGAAGCTTTCTTT.

DNA of the CDR3: TGTGCCAGCAGCTCGAGACAGGGTTATAATTCACCCCTCCACTTT. This encodes CASSSRQGYNSPLHF. The chain joins TRBV5-6 to TRBJ1-6; TRBD1 matches 7 bases. Trimming took 3 bases from V and 4 from J; bases not matched to a gene: 4. This CDR3 has 15 residues. In germline, CDR1 is SGHDT, CDR2 YYEEEE.

This clone was picked up one time. The chain joins TRBV13 to TRBJ2-2; D remains unclear. The CDR3 has 15 residues. The V gene's germline CDR1 is PRHDT and CDR2 FYEKMQ (reference sequence). Trimming removed 5 bases at V and 4 bases at J, with 14 bases between. CDR3 amino acids: CASSRPGWSTGELFF. The CDR3 coding sequence is TGTGCCAGCAGCCGACCGGGTTGGAGCACCGGGGAGCTGTTTTTT.

Here the CDR3 reads CASSVAYSGTTSTDTQYF. The CDR3 region has the DNA TGTGCCAGCAGCGTAGCTTATTCGGGGACAACTAGCACAGATACGCAGTATTTT. The rearrangement links TRBV9 to TRBJ2-3, with D perhaps TRBD1 (6 bases). CDR3 length equals 18 residues. Trimming stripped 0 bases from V and 0 bases from J, with 17 bases between. Germline CDR1 is SGDLS and CDR2 is YYNGEE.

The CDR3, as DNA: TGTGCCAGTAGTATAGTGGGACTAGCCTCGGAGCAGTTCTTC. Translating gives CASSIVGLASEQFF. The V gene is TRBV19, the J gene TRBJ2-1, with 9 bases identical to TRBD2. Trimming removed 1 base from V and 10 bases from J; junction bases left unmatched: 5. The CDR3 consists of 14 residues. The germline V gene encodes CDR1 LNHDA and CDR2 SQIVND (reference sequence). Together with reference TRBV19 and TRBJ2-1, the CDR3 gives the full variable domain: DGGITQSPKYLFRKEGQNVTLSCEQNLNHDAMYWYRQDPGQGLRLIYYSQIVNDFQKGDIAEGYSVSREKKESFPLTVTSAQKNPTAFYLCASSIVGLASEQFFGPGTRLTVL.

The V call is TRBV30, the J call TRBJ2-7; a possible D gene is TRBD2 (6 bases). The CDR3 runs to 13 residues. Trimming took off 2 bases at V and 3 bases at J, with 11 bases between the two ends. CDR1 and CDR2 (germline): GTSNPN, SVGIG (reference sequence). The CDR3, as DNA: TGTGCCTGGAGTCCTGGCGGGGTCTACGAGCAGTACTTC. It yields the protein CAWSPGGVYEQYF.

On this clone: In the same sample, other DNA sequences code for this CDR3. This chain connects TRBV9 to TRBJ2-3; D gene uncertain. The CDR3 runs to 15 residues. Trimming removed 0 bases at V and 0 bases at J, with 8 bases between. Germline V gives CDR1 SGDLS, CDR2 YYNGEE. The CDR3 bases are TGTGCCAGCAGCGTAGACGGCAGAAGCACAGATACGCAGTATTTT. This translates into CASSVDGRSTDTQYF. The whole variable domain, remainder taken from reference TRBV9 and TRBJ2-3, is DSGVTQTPKHLITATGQRVTLRCSPRSGDLSVYWYQQSLDQGLQFLIQYYNGEERAKGNILERFSAQQFPDLHSELNLSSLELGDSALYFCASSVDGRSTDTQYFGPGTRLTVL.

V and J are TRBV27 and TRBJ2-1; 16 bases agree with TRBD2. Unmatched junction bases numbered 10, after V lost 4 bases and J lost 7 bases. The germline V gene has CDR1 MNHEY and CDR2 SMNVEV (reference sequence). The CDR3 has 18 residues. The CDR3 is CASSSGTSGRAFYNEQFF. CDR3 sequence (DNA): TGTGCCAGCAGTTCCGGGACTAGCGGGAGGGCCTTCTATAATGAGCAGTTCTTC.